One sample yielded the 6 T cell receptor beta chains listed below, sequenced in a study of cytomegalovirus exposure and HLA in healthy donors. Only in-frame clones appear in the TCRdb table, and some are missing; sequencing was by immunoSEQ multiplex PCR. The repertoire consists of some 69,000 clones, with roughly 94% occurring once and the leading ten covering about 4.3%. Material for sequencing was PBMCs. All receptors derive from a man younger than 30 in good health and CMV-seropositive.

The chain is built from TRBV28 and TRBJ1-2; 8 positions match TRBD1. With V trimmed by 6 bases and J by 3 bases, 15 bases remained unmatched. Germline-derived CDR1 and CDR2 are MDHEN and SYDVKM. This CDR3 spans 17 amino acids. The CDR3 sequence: CASRTQGALGQDYGYTF. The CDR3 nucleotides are TGTGCCAGCAGAACCCAGGGGGCGTTAGGACAGGACTATGGCTACACCTTC.

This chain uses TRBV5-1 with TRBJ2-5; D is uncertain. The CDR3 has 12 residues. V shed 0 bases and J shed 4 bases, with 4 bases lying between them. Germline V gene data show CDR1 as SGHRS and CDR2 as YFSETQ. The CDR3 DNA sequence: TGCGCCAGCAGCTTGGCCGGAGAGACCCAGTACTTC. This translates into CASSLAGETQYF.

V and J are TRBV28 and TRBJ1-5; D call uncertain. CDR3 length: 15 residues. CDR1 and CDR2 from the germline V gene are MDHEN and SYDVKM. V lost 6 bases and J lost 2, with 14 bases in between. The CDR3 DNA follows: TGTGCCAGCAGCTCCCCGGGTTTGGGCAATCAGCCCCAGCATTTT. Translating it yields CASSSPGLGNQPQHF.

CDR3 protein: CASRMTGEGFEQYF. CDR3 nucleotide sequence: TGTGCCAGCAGAATGACAGGGGAGGGATTCGAGCAGTACTTC. The rearrangement joins TRBV28 to TRBJ2-7; D may be TRBD1 (8 bases). Trimming left V 6 bases short and J 6 bases short, with 18 bases between. The germline V gene encodes CDR1 MDHEN and CDR2 SYDVKM. The CDR3 has 14 residues.

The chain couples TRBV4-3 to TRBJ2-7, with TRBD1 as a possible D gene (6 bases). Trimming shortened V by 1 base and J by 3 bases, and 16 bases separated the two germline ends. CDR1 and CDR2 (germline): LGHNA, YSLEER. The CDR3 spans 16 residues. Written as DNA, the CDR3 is TGCGCCAGCAGCCAAGGGTGGGGGCGAAGGTTCTACGAGCAGTACTTC. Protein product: CASSQGWGRRFYEQYF.

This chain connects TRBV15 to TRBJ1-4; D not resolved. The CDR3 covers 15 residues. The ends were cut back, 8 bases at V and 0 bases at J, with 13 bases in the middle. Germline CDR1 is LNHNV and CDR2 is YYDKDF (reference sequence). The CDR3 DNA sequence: TGTGCCACCGCCCCCGGAGATTCAACTAATGAAAAACTGTTTTTT. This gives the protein CATAPGDSTNEKLFF.